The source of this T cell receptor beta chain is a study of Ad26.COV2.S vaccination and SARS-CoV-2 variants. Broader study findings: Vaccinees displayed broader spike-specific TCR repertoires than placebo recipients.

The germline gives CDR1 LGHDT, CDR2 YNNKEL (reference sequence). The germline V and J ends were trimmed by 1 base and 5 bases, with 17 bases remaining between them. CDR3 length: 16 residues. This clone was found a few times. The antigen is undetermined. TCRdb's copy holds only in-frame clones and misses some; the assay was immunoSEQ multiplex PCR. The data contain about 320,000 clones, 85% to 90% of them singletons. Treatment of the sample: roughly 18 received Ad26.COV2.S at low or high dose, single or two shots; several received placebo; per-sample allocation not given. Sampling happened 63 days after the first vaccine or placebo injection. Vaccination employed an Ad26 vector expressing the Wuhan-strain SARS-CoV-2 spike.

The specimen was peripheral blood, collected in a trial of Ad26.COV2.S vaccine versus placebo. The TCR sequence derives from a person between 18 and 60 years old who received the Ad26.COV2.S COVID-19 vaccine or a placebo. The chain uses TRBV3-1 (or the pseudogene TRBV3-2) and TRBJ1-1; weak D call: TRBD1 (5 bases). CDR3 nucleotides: TGTGCCAGCAGCCAAGGAAGGCGGGGGGTGAGGACTGAAGCTTTCTTT. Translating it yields CASSQGRRGVRTEAFF.